This TCR beta chain was retrieved from a study of molecular identifiers for immune sequencing clone quantification (dated by TCRdb to about 2018). About the full investigation: In a replicate experiment, RNA from roughly 21,000 or 96,000 naive CD8 T cells was split into five aliquots, four of which were sequenced. CD8 T cells were used in a methods study to benchmark molecular-identifier clustering-based TCR repertoire sequencing (MIDCIRS) and TCR RNA copy counting.

Libraries of naive CD8 T cells were built from about 20,000 to 1,000,000 sorted cells, with 10%, 30% or 50% of the purified RNA used. Naive CD8 T cells, defined as CD8+CD4-CCR7+CD45RA+, were FACS-sorted into RLT Plus buffer on a BD FACSAria II. To test detection sensitivity, Jurkat RNA equivalent to ten TCR copies was spiked into samples of about 19,000-1,000,000 naive CD8 T cells. CD8 T cells were enriched with RosetteSep CD8+ T Cell Enrichment Cocktail and Ficoll-Paque, followed by ACK red cell lysis. The full study reports these points: Spiked-in Jurkat TCR RNA equal to a single cell's worth was reported to be detectable even within 1,200,000 naive CD8 T cells. The sizes of highly expanded clones could end up underestimated when identical TCR molecules share a barcode. Clones above 20 RNA copies held over 98% of molecules in CMV-specific effector cells but under 1% in naive cells. Modeling estimated approximately 3 recovered TCR RNA copies per cell, compared with about 10 by digital PCR, which implies 30% to 35% capture efficiency. The naive libraries included spiked-in Jurkat TCR RNA (10 copies' worth), and this RNA is not part of the donor repertoire. When barcode sub-clustering was not used, chimeric consensus sequences inflated TCR diversity, with chimeras reaching as high as 47%.

This clonotype occurred many times. This receptor's antigen is unknown. Per-base quality was not reported, and no clone a single base away is much larger than it. Library creation used PCR. Sequencing was carried out with an Illumina HiSeq 4000. Bulk TCR libraries were prepared as previously described, using TCR primers listed in Table S5. Purification of total RNA was performed with the Qiagen AllPrep DNA/RNA kit. Before any analysis, reads coming from multiple sequencing runs of the same library were combined into one pool. Per the original workflow: Reads were retained only if the reads had an exact TCR constant sequence, and the retained reads were trimmed to 150 nt and grouped according to their 12-nt molecular barcodes. Reads within each barcode group were sub-clustered using a 15% Levenshtein threshold, and quality-weighted consensus sequences were constructed for each RNA molecule. Non-functional sequences were discarded, and so were lower-count sequences lying one edit away from another sequence. Barcode sub-clusters with fewer than 20% of the maximum read count were removed, based on fitting two negative binomial distributions. TCRdb took the public reads, trimmed them with fastp at Q25, ran MiXCR for clone calling and kept in-frame beta chains. Rows matching on CDR3 protein sequence are summarized as one entry with the most common DNA and genes. The V and J calls were not made by the authors but by TCRdb's processing. A total of 300,000 to 350,000 distinct CDR3 sequences appear in this sample, 20% to 25% of them only once. The ten largest clones capture roughly 0.8% of the sample.

This TCR came from a human donor in good health. Some libraries in this study had Jurkat cell RNA spiked in. Specimen: naive CD8+ T cells from blood, with Jurkat cell RNA spiked in. The cell subset or site tag for this specimen amounts to: FACS-sorted CD8+CD4-CCR7+CD45RA+ naive T cells.

The CDR3 corresponds to CASSPPGLDGNTIYF. The DNA reads TGTGCCAGCAGCCCACCGGGGCTAGATGGAAACACCATATATTTT. The V and J segments used are TRBV7-9 and TRBJ1-3, with a weak D call of TRBD1 (5 bases match). The V end loses 5 bases and the J end loses 3 bases, and a stretch of 14 bases separates them. From a lookup of the germline V gene (reference sequence), CDR1 and CDR2 are SEHNR and FQNEAQ. The CDR3 has 15 amino acids, counting the end cysteine and phenylalanine. Only the CDR3 part of the read is kept: 45 bases, read in frame from the first base.